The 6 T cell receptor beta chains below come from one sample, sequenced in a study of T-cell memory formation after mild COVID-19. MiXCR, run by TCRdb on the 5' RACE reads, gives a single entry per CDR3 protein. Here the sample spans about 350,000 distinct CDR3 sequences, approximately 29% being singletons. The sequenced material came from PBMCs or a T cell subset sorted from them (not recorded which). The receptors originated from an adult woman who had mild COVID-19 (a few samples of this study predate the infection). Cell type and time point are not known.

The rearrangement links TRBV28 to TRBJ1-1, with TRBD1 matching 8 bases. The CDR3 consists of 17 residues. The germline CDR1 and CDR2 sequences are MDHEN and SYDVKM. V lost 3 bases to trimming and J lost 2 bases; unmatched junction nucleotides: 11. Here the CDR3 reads CASSFLNRRGRNTEAFF. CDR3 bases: TGTGCCAGCAGTTTTCTTAACCGCAGGGGGCGAAACACTGAAGCTTTCTTT.

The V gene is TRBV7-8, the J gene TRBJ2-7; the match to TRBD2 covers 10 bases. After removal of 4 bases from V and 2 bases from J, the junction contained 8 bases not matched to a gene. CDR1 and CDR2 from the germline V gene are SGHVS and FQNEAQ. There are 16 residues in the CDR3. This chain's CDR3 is CASSSTTSGVAYEQYF. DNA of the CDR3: TGTGCCAGCAGCTCCACCACTAGCGGGGTGGCCTACGAGCAGTACTTC.

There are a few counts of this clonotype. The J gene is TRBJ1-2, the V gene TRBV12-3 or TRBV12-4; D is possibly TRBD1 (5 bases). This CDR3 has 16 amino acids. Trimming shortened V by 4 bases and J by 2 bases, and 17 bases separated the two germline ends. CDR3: CASSSRDALSNYGYTF. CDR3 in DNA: TGTGCCAGCAGTTCGCGGGACGCCCTATCAAACTATGGCTACACCTTC.

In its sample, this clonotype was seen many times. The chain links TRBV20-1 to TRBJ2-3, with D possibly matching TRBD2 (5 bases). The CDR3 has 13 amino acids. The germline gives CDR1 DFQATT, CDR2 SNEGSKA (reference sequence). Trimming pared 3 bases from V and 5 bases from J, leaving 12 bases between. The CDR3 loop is CSASGVREDTQYF. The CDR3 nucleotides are TGCAGTGCTAGTGGGGTGAGGGAAGATACGCAGTATTTT.

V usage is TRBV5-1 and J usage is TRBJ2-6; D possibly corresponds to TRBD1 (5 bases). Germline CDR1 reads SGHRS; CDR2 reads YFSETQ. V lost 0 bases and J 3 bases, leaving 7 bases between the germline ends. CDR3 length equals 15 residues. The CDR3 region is CASSLETVGANVLTF. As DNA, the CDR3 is TGCGCCAGCAGCTTGGAGACAGTTGGGGCCAACGTCCTGACTTTC.

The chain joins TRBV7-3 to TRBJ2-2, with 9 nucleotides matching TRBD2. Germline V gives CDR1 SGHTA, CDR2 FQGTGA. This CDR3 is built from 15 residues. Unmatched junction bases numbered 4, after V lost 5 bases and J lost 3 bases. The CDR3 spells CASSPRLADTGELFF. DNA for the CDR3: TGTGCCAGCAGCCCTCGACTAGCGGACACCGGGGAGCTGTTTTTT.